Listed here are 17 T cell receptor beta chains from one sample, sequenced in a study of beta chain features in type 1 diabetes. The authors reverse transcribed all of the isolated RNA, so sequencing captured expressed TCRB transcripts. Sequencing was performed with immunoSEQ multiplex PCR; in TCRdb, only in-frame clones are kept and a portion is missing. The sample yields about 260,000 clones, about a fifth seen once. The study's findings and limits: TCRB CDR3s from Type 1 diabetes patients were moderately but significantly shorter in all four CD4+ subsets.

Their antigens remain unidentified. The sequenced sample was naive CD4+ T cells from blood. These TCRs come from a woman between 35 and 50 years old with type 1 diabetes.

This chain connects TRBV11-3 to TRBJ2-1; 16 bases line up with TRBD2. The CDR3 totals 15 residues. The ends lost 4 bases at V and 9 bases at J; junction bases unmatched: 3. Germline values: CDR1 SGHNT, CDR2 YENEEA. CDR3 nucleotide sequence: TGTGCCAGCAGCTCGGGACTAGCGGGAGGGGTTGAGCAGTTCTTC. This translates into CASSSGLAGGVEQFF.

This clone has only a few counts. The CDR3 DNA reads TGCAGCGTGGGAAAGACAGGGCCCTACAATGAGCAGTTCTTC. Amino acids: CSVGKTGPYNEQFF. The chain couples TRBV29-1 to TRBJ2-1; 7 bases are a match to TRBD1. The germline gives CDR1 SQVTM, CDR2 ANQGSEA. The length of the CDR3 is 14 residues. Trimming at V came to 6 bases and at J to 2 bases, leaving 7 bases not matched to a gene.

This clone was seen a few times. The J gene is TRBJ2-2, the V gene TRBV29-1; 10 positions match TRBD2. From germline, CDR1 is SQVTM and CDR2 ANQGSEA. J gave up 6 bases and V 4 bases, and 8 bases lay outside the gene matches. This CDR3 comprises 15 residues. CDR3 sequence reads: CSVGGSLAGAGELFF. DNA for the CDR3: TGCAGCGTTGGGGGTAGCCTAGCGGGAGCCGGGGAGCTGTTTTTT.

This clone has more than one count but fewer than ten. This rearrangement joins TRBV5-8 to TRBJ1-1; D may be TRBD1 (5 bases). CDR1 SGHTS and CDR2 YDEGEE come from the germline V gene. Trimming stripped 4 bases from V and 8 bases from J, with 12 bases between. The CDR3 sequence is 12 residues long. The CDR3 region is CASSRVRGEAFF. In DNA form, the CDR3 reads TGTGCCAGCAGCCGGGTAAGGGGAGAAGCTTTCTTT.

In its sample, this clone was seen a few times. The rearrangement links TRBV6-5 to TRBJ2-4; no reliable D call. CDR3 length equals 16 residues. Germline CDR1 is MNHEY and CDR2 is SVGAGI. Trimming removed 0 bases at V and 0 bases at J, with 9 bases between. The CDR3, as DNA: TGTGCCAGCAGTTACTCGGTGGGCATAGCCAAAAACATTCAGTACTTC. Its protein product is CASSYSVGIAKNIQYF.

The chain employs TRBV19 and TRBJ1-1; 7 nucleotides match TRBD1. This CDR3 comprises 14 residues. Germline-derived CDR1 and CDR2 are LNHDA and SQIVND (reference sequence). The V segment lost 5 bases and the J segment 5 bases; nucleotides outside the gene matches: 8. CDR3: CASSPPDRVTEAFF. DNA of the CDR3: TGTGCCAGTAGTCCCCCTGACAGGGTGACTGAAGCTTTCTTT.

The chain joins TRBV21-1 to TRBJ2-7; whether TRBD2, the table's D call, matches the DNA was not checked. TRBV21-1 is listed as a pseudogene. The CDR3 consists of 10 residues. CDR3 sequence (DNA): TGTGCCATGCGGAACTACGAGCAGTACTTC. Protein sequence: CAMRNYEQYF.

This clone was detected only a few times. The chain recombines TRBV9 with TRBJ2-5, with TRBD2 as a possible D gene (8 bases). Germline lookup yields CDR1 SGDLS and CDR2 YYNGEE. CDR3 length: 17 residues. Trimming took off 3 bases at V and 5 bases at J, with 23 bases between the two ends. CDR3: CASSASGGTAMVETQYF. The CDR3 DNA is TGTGCCAGCAGCGCGTCGGGGGGGACAGCGATGGTGGAGACCCAGTACTTC.

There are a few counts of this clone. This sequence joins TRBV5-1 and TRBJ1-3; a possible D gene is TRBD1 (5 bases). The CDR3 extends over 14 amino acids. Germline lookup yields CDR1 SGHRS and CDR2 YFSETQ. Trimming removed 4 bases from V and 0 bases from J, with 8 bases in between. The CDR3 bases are TGCGCCAGCAGCCCAGGGTTCTCTGGAAACACCATATATTTT. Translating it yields CASSPGFSGNTIYF.

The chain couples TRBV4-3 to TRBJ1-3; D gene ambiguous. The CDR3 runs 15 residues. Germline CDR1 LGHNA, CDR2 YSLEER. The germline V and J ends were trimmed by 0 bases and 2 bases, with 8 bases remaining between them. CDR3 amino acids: CASSQDPGAGNTIYF. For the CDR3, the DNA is TGCGCCAGCAGCCAAGATCCCGGGGCTGGAAACACCATATATTTT.

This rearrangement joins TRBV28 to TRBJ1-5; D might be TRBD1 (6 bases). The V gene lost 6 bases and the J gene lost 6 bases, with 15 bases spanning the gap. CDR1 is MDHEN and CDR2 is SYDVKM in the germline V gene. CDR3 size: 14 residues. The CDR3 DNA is TGTGCCAGCAGACTTACAGGGCTGGTTCAGCCCCAGCATTTT. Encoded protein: CASRLTGLVQPQHF.

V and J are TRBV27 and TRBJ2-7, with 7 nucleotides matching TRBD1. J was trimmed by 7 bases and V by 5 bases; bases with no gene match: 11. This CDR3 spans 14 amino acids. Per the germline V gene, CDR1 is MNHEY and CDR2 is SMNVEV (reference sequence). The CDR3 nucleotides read TGTGCCAGCAGTCTCCGGGACAGCCCTAATGAGCAGTACTTC. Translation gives CASSLRDSPNEQYF.

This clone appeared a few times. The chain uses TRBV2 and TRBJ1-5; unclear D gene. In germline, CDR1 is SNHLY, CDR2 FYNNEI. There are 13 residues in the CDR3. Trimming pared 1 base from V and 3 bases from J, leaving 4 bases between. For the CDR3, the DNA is TGTGCCAGCAGTGAAGGGCTCAATCAGCCCCAGCATTTT. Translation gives CASSEGLNQPQHF.

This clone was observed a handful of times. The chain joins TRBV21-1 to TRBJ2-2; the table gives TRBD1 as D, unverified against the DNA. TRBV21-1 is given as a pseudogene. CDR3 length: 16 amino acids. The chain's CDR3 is CASSKTQGSIPGELFF. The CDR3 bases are TGTGCCAGCAGCAAAACACAGGGGAGCATTCCCGGGGAGCTGTTTTTT.

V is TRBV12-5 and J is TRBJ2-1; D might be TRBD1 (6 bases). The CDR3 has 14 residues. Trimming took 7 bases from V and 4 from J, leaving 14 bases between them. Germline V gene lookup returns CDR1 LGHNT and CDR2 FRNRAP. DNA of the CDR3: TGTGCTAGTGCCAATTCGGACAGTTACAATGAGCAGTTCTTC. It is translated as CASANSDSYNEQFF.

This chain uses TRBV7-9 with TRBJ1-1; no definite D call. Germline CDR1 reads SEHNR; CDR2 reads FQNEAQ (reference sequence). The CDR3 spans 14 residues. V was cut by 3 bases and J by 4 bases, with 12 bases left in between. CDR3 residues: CASSFSPPSTEAFF. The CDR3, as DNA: TGTGCCAGCAGCTTCTCACCCCCGAGCACTGAAGCTTTCTTT.

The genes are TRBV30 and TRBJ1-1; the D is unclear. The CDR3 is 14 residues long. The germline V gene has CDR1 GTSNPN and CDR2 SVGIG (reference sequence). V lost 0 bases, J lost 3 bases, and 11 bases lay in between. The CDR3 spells CAWSVDNSDTEAFF. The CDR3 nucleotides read TGTGCCTGGAGTGTTGATAACTCGGACACTGAAGCTTTCTTT.